Each of the 24 T cell receptor beta chains below was sequenced from the same sample in a study. Profiling relied on immunoSEQ multiplex PCR, and the TCRdb table lists in-frame clones only, not all of them. The sample records tens of thousands of clones, over 85% being singletons. Material for sequencing was PBMCs. The source is a man aged 35 to 55 with rheumatoid arthritis.

The chain has TRBV28 and TRBJ2-1; 12 nucleotides match TRBD2. The CDR3 length is 15 residues. Losses at the gene ends were 5 bases for V and 5 bases for J; bases not matched to a gene: 4. Germline-derived CDR1 and CDR2 are MDHEN and SYDVKM. CDR3: CASSLLAGGDNEQFF. The CDR3 region has the DNA TGTGCCAGCAGTCTACTAGCGGGAGGCGACAATGAGCAGTTCTTC.

V is TRBV6-2 or TRBV6-3 and J is TRBJ2-3, with TRBD2 identical over 8 bases. Per germline, CDR1 MNHEY and CDR2 SVGEGT. The CDR3 is 13 residues long. V dropped 5 bases and J dropped 8; count of bases not matched to a gene: 6. The CDR3 nucleotides are TGTGCCAGCAGTACCGGGACTAGTGGTACGCAGTATTTT. The encoded protein is CASSTGTSGTQYF.

The chain combines TRBV4-1 with TRBJ2-1; 10 nucleotides match TRBD2. V gave up 3 bases and J gave up 2 bases; unmatched junction bases: 4. Germline assignment: CDR1 MGHRA and CDR2 YSYEKL. This CDR3 contains 16 residues. The CDR3 DNA sequence: TGCGCCAGCAGCCACGTCCTAGCGGGGGCCTACAATGAGCAGTTCTTC. Amino acids: CASSHVLAGAYNEQFF.

This chain joins TRBV7-9 and TRBJ1-6; D gene unclear. Germline CDR1 reads SEHNR; CDR2 reads FQNEAQ (reference sequence). The length of the CDR3 is 11 residues. The V and J ends lost 8 bases and 6 bases respectively, with 5 bases between them. For the CDR3, the DNA is TGTGCCAGCTCTCCTAATTCACCCCTCCACTTT. Translating it yields CASSPNSPLHF.

The V and J genes are TRBV3-1 (or the pseudogene TRBV3-2) and TRBJ1-2; no reliable D call. The CDR3 is 14 residues long. Germline V lookup: CDR1 LGHDT, CDR2 YNNKEL (reference sequence). V dropped 3 bases and J dropped 3 bases, with 11 bases sitting between them. CDR3 bases: TGTGCCAGCAGCCATAGCCGAGTTTACTATGGCTACACCTTC. It translates to CASSHSRVYYGYTF.

V usage is TRBV30 and J usage is TRBJ1-6; 8 bases are a match to TRBD1. CDR3 length equals 12 residues. V trimming: 4 bases; J trimming: 10 bases; junction bases outside the gene matches: 3. Germline CDR1 reads GTSNPN; CDR2 reads SVGIG (reference sequence). The CDR3 DNA sequence: TGTGCCTGGACAGGGGGCGGATCACCCCTCCACTTT. Translated, it gives CAWTGGGSPLHF. The complete variable domain, with remaining parts taken from reference TRBV30 and TRBJ1-6, reads SQTIHQWPATLVQPVGSPLSLECTVEGTSNPNLYWYRQAAGRGLQLLFYSVGIGQISSEVPQNLSASRPQDRQFILSSKKLLLSDSGFYLCAWTGGGSPLHFGNGTRLTVT.

The chain carries TRBV5-4 and TRBJ1-2; 8 nucleotides match TRBD1. CDR3 size: 13 residues. With V trimmed by 3 bases and J by 7 bases, 5 bases remained unmatched. CDR1 is SGHNT, CDR2 YYREEE, per germline (reference sequence). The DNA of the CDR3 is TGTGCCAGCAGCTGGACAGGGTTTTCTGGCTACACCTTC. Translated, it gives CASSWTGFSGYTF.

The V and J genes are TRBV2 and TRBJ2-1; 11 nucleotides match TRBD2. Germline CDR1 SNHLY, CDR2 FYNNEI. Unmatched junction bases numbered 5, after V lost 6 bases and J lost 4 bases. CDR3 length equals 15 residues. The chain's CDR3 is CASSLLAGGYNEQFF. The CDR3, as DNA: TGTGCCAGCAGCCTCCTAGCGGGGGGTTACAATGAGCAGTTCTTC.

The chain uses TRBV30 and TRBJ1-2; D ambiguous. CDR3 length: 13 amino acids. Looked up from germline, CDR1 is GTSNPN and CDR2 is SVGIG (reference sequence). Trimming pared 0 bases from V and 0 bases from J, leaving 5 bases between. The CDR3 sequence: CAWSVTANYGYTF. In DNA, the CDR3 is TGTGCCTGGAGTGTAACAGCTAACTATGGCTACACCTTC.

This chain links TRBV7-8 with TRBJ1-5, with TRBD1 as a possible D gene (6 bases). V dropped 1 base and J dropped 6 bases, with 10 bases sitting between them. Per germline, CDR1 SGHVS and CDR2 FQNEAQ. CDR3 length: 14 residues. CDR3 protein: CASSLVGAGQPQHF. DNA for the CDR3: TGTGCCAGCAGCTTAGTGGGGGCTGGTCAGCCCCAGCATTTT.

The chain combines TRBV18 with TRBJ2-3, with 8 positions matching TRBD1. The CDR3 runs to 15 residues. The germline gives CDR1 KGHSH, CDR2 LQKENI. The trim removed 5 bases at V and 3 bases at J, leaving 7 bases unmatched. This CDR3 reads CASSKAQGATDTQYF. The CDR3 DNA is TGTGCCAGCTCAAAGGCTCAGGGGGCAACAGATACGCAGTATTTT.

The chain is built from TRBV19 and TRBJ2-1, with D possibly matching TRBD1 (7 bases). Germline V gene lookup returns CDR1 LNHDA and CDR2 SQIVND (reference sequence). V lost 2 bases to trimming and J lost 3 bases, with 14 bases between them. This CDR3 has 16 amino acids. CDR3 in DNA: TGTGCCAGTAGTATACAAGGAGGGGGCTACTACAATGAGCAGTTCTTC. This gives the protein CASSIQGGGYYNEQFF.

Here the CDR3 reads CASSLGTPYEQYF. The CDR3 nucleotides read TGTGCCAGCAGTTTAGGGACACCCTACGAGCAGTACTTC. This rearrangement joins TRBV27 to TRBJ2-7; maybe TRBD1 (6 bases). The length of the CDR3 is 13 residues. CDR1 and CDR2 (germline): MNHEY, SMNVEV (reference sequence). V was shortened by 2 bases and J by 2 bases, with 7 bases between the two germline ends.

Only a few counts were recorded for this clone. This chain links TRBV7-9 with TRBJ1-2; maybe TRBD1 (5 bases). Per the germline V gene, CDR1 is SEHNR and CDR2 is FQNEAQ (reference sequence). With 0 bases removed from V and 5 bases from J, the gap between germline ends came to 13 bases. The CDR3 totals 15 residues. The CDR3 sequence: CASSLAQGALYGYTF. CDR3 nucleotide sequence: TGTGCCAGCAGCTTAGCGCAAGGGGCCCTATATGGCTACACCTTC.

The rearrangement joins TRBV7-9 to TRBJ1-5, with a tentative D call TRBD1 (5 bases). V was trimmed by 0 bases and J by 1 base, leaving 13 bases between them. Germline lookup yields CDR1 SEHNR and CDR2 FQNEAQ (reference sequence). The CDR3 is made up of 17 amino acids. CDR3 sequence reads: CASSLAEGWGSNQPQHF. CDR3 bases: TGTGCCAGCAGCTTAGCGGAGGGATGGGGGAGCAATCAGCCCCAGCATTTT. The full variable domain, completed using reference TRBV7-9 and TRBJ1-5, is DTGVSQNPRHKITKRGQNVTFRCDPISEHNRLYWYRQTLGQGPEFLTYFQNEAQLEKSRLLSDRFSAERPKGSFSTLEIQRTEQGDSAMYLCASSLAEGWGSNQPQHFGDGTRLSIL.

V and J are TRBV28 and TRBJ2-7, with a weak D call TRBD2 (5 bases). The CDR3 is 13 residues long. CDR1 and CDR2 (germline): MDHEN, SYDVKM. V was pared by 6 bases and J by 3 bases, with 12 bases between. CDR3 nucleotide sequence: TGTGCCAGCAGCCGGTCCGGGAACTACGAGCAGTACTTC. Its translation is CASSRSGNYEQYF.

The chain combines TRBV30 with TRBJ2-2, with D unresolved. The CDR3 runs 13 residues. Trimming cost V 2 bases and J 6 bases, with 10 bases left between them. CDR1 and CDR2 from the germline V gene are GTSNPN and SVGIG (reference sequence). The CDR3 bases are TGTGCCTGGAGTTTAAGGAGACCCGGGGAGCTGTTTTTT. Translated: CAWSLRRPGELFF.

This chain joins TRBV18 and TRBJ1-5; unclear D gene. The CDR3 spans 14 residues. Germline-derived CDR1 and CDR2 are KGHSH and LQKENI. Trimming took 5 bases from V and 0 from J, leaving 8 bases between them. The CDR3 DNA reads TGTGCCAGCTCATCGTCAGGTAGCAATCAGCCCCAGCATTTT. It encodes CASSSSGSNQPQHF.

This chain joins TRBV25-1 and TRBJ1-2, with D unresolved. The CDR3 is 12 amino acids. Germline CDR1 and CDR2: MGHDK and SYGVNS. V was shortened by 7 bases and J by 0 bases, with 6 bases between the two germline ends. The CDR3 is CASMGPNYGYTF. The DNA of the CDR3 is TGTGCCAGCATGGGCCCTAACTATGGCTACACCTTC.

This clone was recorded once. This sequence joins TRBV2 and TRBJ1-6; 8 nucleotides align to TRBD1. The CDR3 has 15 residues. In germline, CDR1 is SNHLY, CDR2 FYNNEI. V gave up 10 bases and J gave up 0 bases; unmatched junction bases: 5. CDR3 bases: TGTGCCACCCGGACAGGGAGCTCCTATAATTCACCCCTCCACTTT. This gives the protein CATRTGSSYNSPLHF.

CDR3 residues: CASSKLPGLAGTRETQYF. The CDR3 region has the DNA TGTGCCAGCAGCAAGCTCCCGGGACTAGCGGGGACCCGGGAGACCCAGTACTTC. The genes are TRBV27 and TRBJ2-5, with TRBD2 matching over 13 bases. CDR1 and CDR2 (germline): MNHEY, SMNVEV (reference sequence). This CDR3 spans 18 amino acids. The V gene end was trimmed by 6 bases and the J gene end by 5 bases; junction bases not matched to a gene: 15.

The rearrangement joins TRBV11-3 to TRBJ2-5, with D uncertain. Germline CDR1 SGHNT, CDR2 YENEEA. V lost 1 base, J lost 4 bases, and 7 bases lay in between. CDR3 length: 13 residues. CDR3 amino acids: CASSLGRAETQYF. Here the CDR3 DNA reads TGTGCCAGCAGCTTAGGGAGAGCAGAGACCCAGTACTTC. Using reference TRBV11-3 and TRBJ2-5 for the parts outside the CDR3, the full variable domain is EAGVVQSPRYKIIEKKQPVAFWCNPISGHNTLYWYLQNLGQGPELLIRYENEEAVDDSQLPKDRFSAERLKGVDSTLKIQPAELGDSAVYLCASSLGRAETQYFGPGTRLLVL.

This chain joins TRBV2 and TRBJ2-3; D is unresolved. Deletions cut 2 bases from V and 2 bases from J, with 2 bases between. Germline CDR1 and CDR2: SNHLY and FYNNEI. There are 12 residues in the CDR3. CDR3 region: CASSETTDTQYF. The CDR3, as DNA: TGTGCCAGCAGTGAAACCACAGATACGCAGTATTTT.

V is TRBV19 and J is TRBJ1-4; D is undetermined. The CDR3 contains 12 residues. CDR1 and CDR2 (germline): LNHDA, SQIVND (reference sequence). Trimming shortened V by 3 bases and J by 7 bases, and 6 bases separated the two germline ends. The CDR3 DNA follows: TGTGCCAGTAGTATCGGTCGTGAAAAACTGTTTTTT. Its translation is CASSIGREKLFF.